One and the same sample provided the 26 T cell receptor beta chains below, sequenced in a study of T cell repertoires in cytomegalovirus infection. TCRdb re-called the reads through MiXCR, storing one row per CDR3 protein. Of roughly 340,000 distinct CDR3 sequences listed, approximately 32% are singletons. Antigens for these TCRs are unknown. The starting material was cultured PBMCs, obtained from culture after CMV antigen stimulation. Every receptor here comes from a human donor in good health (CMV status not recorded). Some clones in this sample may be carry-over from other donors' samples.

This clonotype was picked up a small number of times. The chain links TRBV5-5 to TRBJ2-3; perhaps TRBD2 as D (5 bases). This CDR3 contains 13 residues. Germline-derived CDR1 and CDR2 are SGHKS and YYEKEE (reference sequence). Trimming removed 4 bases at V and 6 bases at J, with 12 bases between. CDR3 sequence reads: CASSPLIADTQYF. The CDR3 nucleotides read TGTGCCAGCAGCCCCTTAATAGCGGATACGCAGTATTTT.

V and J are TRBV27 and TRBJ1-4; D is unclear. V was cut by 1 base and J by 7 bases, with 16 bases left in between. Per germline, CDR1 MNHEY and CDR2 SMNVEV (reference sequence). The CDR3 is 16 amino acids. The CDR3 DNA sequence: TGTGCCAGCAGTTTATTCGCCCGGGTGAGGGCTGAAAAACTGTTTTTT. Translating it yields CASSLFARVRAEKLFF.

This chain uses TRBV11-2 with TRBJ1-2, with TRBD1 as a possible D gene (6 bases). Trimming took 4 bases from V and 7 from J, leaving 19 bases between them. The germline V gene has CDR1 SGHAT and CDR2 FQNNGV. The CDR3 length is 15 residues. The CDR3 DNA sequence: TGTGCCAGCAGCTCCTCCGCTTGGGGGGCGCGTGGCTACACCTTC. It translates to CASSSSAWGARGYTF. The variable domain in full, with the rest retrieved from reference TRBV11-2 and TRBJ1-2, is EAGVAQSPRYKIIEKRQSVAFWCNPISGHATLYWYQQILGQGPKLLIQFQNNGVVDDSQLPKDRFSAERLKGVDSTLKIQPAKLEDSAVYLCASSSSAWGARGYTFGSGTRLTVV.

The chain carries TRBV28 and TRBJ1-3; 7 nucleotides agree with TRBD1. This CDR3 has 14 residues. Germline CDR1 is MDHEN and CDR2 is SYDVKM. V shed 8 bases, J shed 6 bases, and the junction held 10 bases outside the gene matches. The CDR3 DNA follows: TGTGCCAGCGGCCCGACAGGGTGGTCAAACACCATATATTTT. Amino acid sequence: CASGPTGWSNTIYF.

The V gene is TRBV7-2, the J gene TRBJ2-3, with D possibly being TRBD1 (7 bases). V lost 0 bases, J lost 1 base, and 14 bases lay in between. The CDR3 is 17 amino acids. Germline values: CDR1 SGHTA, CDR2 FQGNSA. CDR3 region: CASSLALQGGGTDTQYF. The DNA of the CDR3 is TGTGCCAGCAGCTTAGCCCTTCAGGGGGGTGGCACAGATACGCAGTATTTT. Full variable domain (outside the CDR3, taken from reference TRBV7-2 and TRBJ2-3): GAGVSQSPSNKVTEKGKDVELRCDPISGHTALYWYRQSLGQGLEFLIYFQGNSAPDKSGLPSDRFSAERTGGSVSTLTIQRTQQEDSAVYLCASSLALQGGGTDTQYFGPGTRLTVL.

This clonotype has a handful of counts. The V gene is TRBV3-1, the J gene TRBJ1-1; D is unresolved. Germline assignment: CDR1 LGHDT and CDR2 YNNKEL (reference sequence). This CDR3 spans 15 amino acids. Trimming removed 3 bases from V and 9 bases from J, with 20 bases in between. CDR3 sequence: CASSHAGSLSRKAFF. The DNA of the CDR3 is TGTGCCAGCAGCCACGCCGGGAGCCTTTCGAGGAAAGCTTTCTTT.

This clonotype was observed a few times. This chain uses TRBV7-3 with TRBJ2-4, with TRBD2 identical over 7 bases. Trimming removed 4 bases from V and 3 bases from J; junction bases left unmatched: 3. This CDR3 contains 14 residues. Germline assignment: CDR1 SGHTA and CDR2 FQGTGA. As DNA, the CDR3 is TGTGCCAGCAGCTCGGGAGGATACAAAAACATTCAGTACTTC. Amino acids: CASSSGGYKNIQYF.

The J gene is TRBJ2-5, the V gene TRBV7-6, with a possible D match to TRBD1 (6 bases). V lost 4 bases and J 5 bases, leaving 11 bases between the germline ends. Germline-derived CDR1 and CDR2 are SGHVS and FNYEAQ. The CDR3 consists of 13 residues. This chain's CDR3 is CASSYRVGETQYF. In DNA form, the CDR3 reads TGTGCCAGCAGCTACAGGGTTGGGGAGACCCAGTACTTC.

The chain employs TRBV6-5 and TRBJ2-7; D may be TRBD2 (5 bases). V was clipped by 2 bases and J by 0 bases, with 8 bases between them. The CDR3 sequence is 14 residues long. Germline CDR1 and CDR2: MNHEY and SVGAGI. The CDR3 is CASSYEGYSYEQYF. Written as DNA, the CDR3 is TGTGCCAGCAGTTACGAGGGTTACTCCTACGAGCAGTACTTC.

This clonotype was picked up a small number of times. This chain connects TRBV29-1 to TRBJ1-1; 7 positions agree with TRBD1. With V trimmed by 4 bases and J by 4 bases, 15 bases remained unmatched. The CDR3 covers 16 residues. Germline values: CDR1 SQVTM, CDR2 ANQGSEA. The CDR3 here is CSVGPSTGQGRTEAFF. As DNA, the CDR3 is TGCAGCGTTGGCCCTTCGACAGGGCAAGGGCGCACTGAAGCTTTCTTT.

The chain combines TRBV5-5 with TRBJ1-2; D uncertain. Germline V CDR1 and CDR2: SGHKS, YYEKEE (reference sequence). The CDR3 extends over 13 amino acids. V lost 0 bases to trimming and J lost 6 bases, with 9 bases between them. DNA of the CDR3: TGTGCCAGCAGCTTGGGGGCAGAAGATGGCTACACCTTC. Protein product: CASSLGAEDGYTF.

The chain links TRBV19 to TRBJ2-5; 9 bases line up with TRBD1. Losses at the gene ends were 6 bases for V and 4 bases for J; bases not matched to a gene: 9. From germline, CDR1 is LNHDA and CDR2 SQIVND (reference sequence). The CDR3 has 15 residues. The CDR3 DNA reads as TGTGCCAGTAGGATAACAGGGGGCGCATCAGAGACCCAGTACTTC. Its protein product is CASRITGGASETQYF.

This clonotype turned up a few times. The chain recombines TRBV27 with TRBJ2-5, with 9 positions matching TRBD1. Germline-derived CDR1 and CDR2 are MNHEY and SMNVEV (reference sequence). V gave up 4 bases and J gave up 7 bases; unmatched junction bases: 13. The CDR3 runs to 16 residues. This CDR3 is CASSSRTGAYDVTQYF. CDR3 nucleotides: TGTGCCAGCAGTTCACGGACAGGGGCCTATGATGTGACCCAGTACTTC.

This clonotype was observed at least ten times. V and J are TRBV7-2 and TRBJ2-7; 8 positions match TRBD1. V dropped 5 bases and J dropped 12; count of bases not matched to a gene: 15. Germline loops: CDR1 SGHTA, CDR2 FQGNSA. The CDR3 length is 14 residues. CDR3 sequence reads: CASSPGKLTGGLYF. CDR3 coding DNA: TGTGCCAGCAGCCCCGGTAAACTAACAGGGGGTTTGTACTTC.

The CDR3 DNA reads as TGCAGTGCTAGAGTCCAGAACACTGAAGCTTTCTTT. Translated, it gives CSARVQNTEAFF. The chain links TRBV20-1 to TRBJ1-1; unclear D gene. Germline CDR1 and CDR2: DFQATT and SNEGSKA (reference sequence). There are 12 residues in the CDR3. Trimming pared 1 base from V and 1 base from J, leaving 4 bases between.

The chain employs TRBV10-3 and TRBJ2-1; 10 bases agree with TRBD2. The germline V gene encodes CDR1 ENHRY and CDR2 SYGVKD. There are 16 residues in the CDR3. Unmatched junction bases numbered 8, after V lost 0 bases and J lost 9 bases. CDR3 nucleotide sequence: TGTGCCATCAGTGAGTCTGCTAGCGGGAGAGGTACTGAGCAGTTCTTC. As protein: CAISESASGRGTEQFF.

This clonotype was detected a few times. This chain links TRBV4-1 with TRBJ2-3; TRBD2 is a possible D gene (5 bases). This CDR3 comprises 15 residues. In germline, CDR1 is MGHRA, CDR2 YSYEKL. Trimming pared 1 base from V and 3 bases from J, leaving 11 bases between. The CDR3 DNA sequence: TGCGCCAGCAGCCAAGGGACCTGGAGGACAGATACGCAGTATTTT. It yields the protein CASSQGTWRTDTQYF.

The chain couples TRBV5-1 to TRBJ2-3, with D possibly matching TRBD1 (6 bases). The CDR3 contains 15 residues. Germline CDR1 reads SGHRS; CDR2 reads YFSETQ. Trimming stripped 4 bases from V and 3 bases from J, with 15 bases between. The CDR3 DNA reads as TGCGCCAGCAGCCTACCTCAGGGGCATACAGATACGCAGTATTTT. Encoded protein: CASSLPQGHTDTQYF.

The chain uses TRBV5-6 and TRBJ1-6, with D hard to call. Trimming stripped 0 bases from V and 10 bases from J, with 8 bases between. Germline V gene data show CDR1 as SGHDT and CDR2 as YYEEEE. The CDR3 has 13 residues. CDR3 sequence: CASSLGRVSPLHF. The CDR3 DNA reads as TGTGCCAGCAGCTTGGGTCGGGTATCACCCCTCCACTTT.

This sequence joins TRBV10-3 and TRBJ2-3; 12 bases agree with TRBD2. Germline CDR1 ENHRY, CDR2 SYGVKD. V dropped 3 bases and J dropped 4; count of bases not matched to a gene: 5. This CDR3 is 16 amino acids long. The DNA for the CDR3 is TGTGCCATCAGTGACAGACTAGCGGGAGTCTCAGATACGCAGTATTTT. This codes for CAISDRLAGVSDTQYF.

The rearrangement joins TRBV7-8 to TRBJ2-1; 9 nucleotides align to TRBD2. The germline V gene has CDR1 SGHVS and CDR2 FQNEAQ. The CDR3 loop spans 18 amino acids. The trim removed 1 base at V and 3 bases at J, leaving 10 bases unmatched. In DNA, the CDR3 is TGTGCCAGCAGCTTAGGGCCCGTAAGCGGGGGGAACTACAATGAGCAGTTCTTC. Translating it yields CASSLGPVSGGNYNEQFF.

The V and J genes are TRBV7-2 and TRBJ2-5, with 9 bases that match TRBD1. The V and J ends lost 4 bases and 3 bases, in that order; junction bases with no gene match: 3. Germline loops: CDR1 SGHTA, CDR2 FQGNSA. This CDR3 is 14 amino acids long. CDR3 sequence reads: CASSSRQGEETQYF. The CDR3 region has the DNA TGTGCCAGCAGCTCCCGACAGGGGGAAGAGACCCAGTACTTC.

The rearrangement links TRBV6-2 or TRBV6-3 to TRBJ1-2; 7 bases match TRBD1. V was pared by 6 bases and J by 3 bases, with 7 bases of the junction left unmatched. Germline V gene data show CDR1 as MNHEY and CDR2 as SVGEGT. The CDR3 covers 14 residues. CDR3 sequence: CASRGTARDYGYTF. The DNA for the CDR3 is TGTGCCAGCAGGGGGACAGCCCGTGACTATGGCTACACCTTC.

The chain carries TRBV29-1 and TRBJ2-1, with D hard to call. Trimming pared 7 bases from V and 1 base from J, leaving 23 bases between. The CDR3 totals 17 residues. Germline CDR1 SQVTM, CDR2 ANQGSEA. The CDR3 nucleotides are TGCAGCGCTCTTCGAACTTGGTCGTCCGGGTCCTACAATGAGCAGTTCTTC. It is translated as CSALRTWSSGSYNEQFF.

The chain couples TRBV5-1 to TRBJ2-1, with TRBD2 matching 9 bases. The CDR3 is 17 amino acids. Germline V lookup: CDR1 SGHRS, CDR2 YFSETQ. With 4 bases clipped from V and 6 bases from J, the junction kept 14 bases outside the gene matches. CDR3 amino acids: CASSGDLSSGSGNEQFF. Written as DNA, the CDR3 is TGCGCCAGCAGCGGTGACTTGAGTAGCGGGAGTGGCAATGAGCAGTTCTTC.

The table lists this clonotype with a few counts. The V call is TRBV7-3, the J call TRBJ2-1, with TRBD1 matching over 7 bases. The CDR3 totals 14 residues. With V trimmed by 4 bases and J by 7 bases, 7 bases remained unmatched. Per the germline V gene, CDR1 is SGHTA and CDR2 is FQGTGA. The CDR3 sequence: CASSSARGLNEQFF. The CDR3 nucleotides are TGTGCCAGCAGCTCCGCCAGGGGGTTAAATGAGCAGTTCTTC.